This entry lists 8 T cell receptor beta chains sequenced from one sample in a study of PD-1 blockade in classical Hodgkin lymphoma. Profiled with immunoSEQ multiplex PCR; TCRdb holds only in-frame clones, not every one. The table records 25,000 to 40,000 clones, approximately 65% of them present only once. Time point defined: cycle 4 day 1 (C4D1), after 5 to 7 weeks of nivolumab. Every patient relapsed after autologous stem cell transplantation, and brentuximab vedotin exposure varied. This material consisted of peripheral blood mononuclear cells (PBMCs), taken before the fourth cycle of nivolumab. The source is a human donor with classical Hodgkin lymphoma.

The J gene is TRBJ2-5, the V gene TRBV13; D gene uncertain. V was clipped by 5 bases and J by 2 bases, with 6 bases between them. From germline, CDR1 is PRHDT and CDR2 FYEKMQ (reference sequence). The CDR3 extends over 12 amino acids. Here the CDR3 DNA reads TGTGCCAGCAGCCTGGAGCAAGAGACCCAGTACTTC. Amino acid sequence: CASSLEQETQYF.

This chain uses TRBV2 with TRBJ2-1; TRBD2 is a possible D gene (6 bases). Trimming removed 3 bases at V and 6 bases at J, with 9 bases between. This CDR3 has 13 residues. CDR1 is SNHLY and CDR2 is FYNNEI in the germline V gene. The DNA of the CDR3 is TGTGCCAGCAGTGATGGTAGCGGCAATGAGCAGTTCTTC. As protein: CASSDGSGNEQFF.

This rearrangement joins TRBV27 to TRBJ2-7; D possibly corresponds to TRBD2 (5 bases). Germline V gene lookup returns CDR1 MNHEY and CDR2 SMNVEV (reference sequence). This CDR3 is built from 12 residues. V was cut by 3 bases and J by 6 bases, with 9 bases left in between. CDR3 coding DNA: TGTGCCAGCAGTTTTAAAGGAGGCGAGCAGTACTTC. Protein product: CASSFKGGEQYF.

The rearrangement uses TRBV19 and TRBJ2-3; 11 nucleotides align to TRBD2. Per the germline V gene, CDR1 is LNHDA and CDR2 is SQIVND (reference sequence). The CDR3 spans 14 residues. J was trimmed by 6 bases and V by 4 bases; bases with no gene match: 3. In DNA form, the CDR3 reads TGTGCCAGTAGTACTAGCGGGGGGATGGATACGCAGTATTTT. As protein: CASSTSGGMDTQYF.

J is TRBJ2-2 and V is TRBV7-2; a weak D match, TRBD2 (5 bases). The CDR3 runs to 16 residues. In germline, CDR1 is SGHTA, CDR2 FQGNSA. The V end was cut by 5 bases, the J end by 5 bases, with 18 bases between. The CDR3 DNA reads as TGTGCCAGCAGCACCCTAGCCCGAGTCGGGACCGGGGAGCTGTTTTTT. As protein: CASSTLARVGTGELFF.

The chain combines TRBV6-5 with TRBJ1-3, with a possible D match to TRBD1 (5 bases). CDR1 and CDR2 (germline): MNHEY, SVGAGI. The ends were cut back, 6 bases at V and 0 bases at J, with 12 bases in the middle. This CDR3 has 15 amino acids. The CDR3 reads CASSSGRLSGNTIYF. The CDR3, as DNA: TGTGCCAGCAGCTCGGGACGGCTCTCTGGAAACACCATATATTTT.

This chain joins TRBV7-9 and TRBJ2-1; 11 nucleotides agree with TRBD2. Germline V gives CDR1 SEHNR, CDR2 FQNEAQ (reference sequence). The V and J ends lost 5 bases and 8 bases, in that order; junction bases with no gene match: 11. This CDR3 has 16 amino acids. CDR3 bases: TGTGCCAGCAGCCCCGGACTAGCGGGCGACCAGGATGAGCAGTTCTTC. Its protein is CASSPGLAGDQDEQFF.

V usage is TRBV29-1 and J usage is TRBJ1-5; maybe TRBD1 (6 bases). This CDR3 has 13 amino acids. Deletions cut 5 bases from V and 7 bases from J, with 15 bases between. Germline V gene sequence: CDR1 SQVTM, CDR2 ANQGSEA. The CDR3 loop is CSVRRGEKQPQHF. The CDR3 coding sequence is TGCAGCGTTAGAAGGGGGGAGAAACAGCCCCAGCATTTT.